The entry that follows covers one T cell receptor (beta chain) sequence. No antigen is known for it. The entry originates in a study of shared clonotypes between healthy human individuals. The wider study: Three plates were used per donor for CD4 naive, three for CD4 memory, two for CD8 naive and one for CD8 memory. General study points: Generation probabilities of non-shared clonotypes were lower (relative to those shared by all four donors). Across a handful of donors, naive CD4 shared roughly 5%, naive CD8 around 3.5%, memory CD4 more than 2%, memory CD8 roughly 0.37%.

Here immunoSEQ multiplex PCR was the method, and the copy in TCRdb shows in-frame clones only, minus some. The data contain millions of clones, 80% to 95% of them singletons. Splitting the CD4+ cells yielded a CD45RA+ naive subset and a CD45RA-negative memory subset. V was shortened by 0 bases and J by 7 bases, with 19 bases between the two germline ends. There are 17 residues in the CDR3. From germline, CDR1 is LNHDA and CDR2 SQIVND (reference sequence). Sequencing was done on a sample of naive CD4+ T cells from PBMCs. Noted subset: CD45RA+ positively selected. The clonotype originates from a man between 18 and 29 years old in good health. Some clones in this sample may be carry-over from other donors' samples. The chain has TRBV19 and TRBJ1-5; a possible D gene is TRBD1 (5 bases). The CDR3 spells CASSIDAVAVGGQPQHF. In DNA form, the CDR3 reads TGTGCCAGTAGTATAGACGCAGTAGCGGTCGGGGGACAGCCCCAGCATTTT.